The 16 T cell receptor beta chains presented below share a single source sample, sequenced in a study of T cell responses to AZD1222 COVID-19 vaccine. Clones were sequenced by immunoSEQ multiplex PCR, and TCRdb holds only the in-frame ones, with some missing. The table lists around 130,000 clones, approximately 90% of them singletons, with around 3.1% in the top ten. The sequencing here drew on peripheral blood, taken on day 0 of AZD1222 vaccination. These receptors originate from an adult in good health.

V gene TRBV5-1 combines with J gene TRBJ1-4, with D unresolved. The V end was cut by 0 bases, the J end by 2 bases, with 5 bases between. CDR3 length: 14 amino acids. CDR1 and CDR2 (germline): SGHRS, YFSETQ. In DNA form, the CDR3 reads TGCGCCAGCAGCTTGGGGCTCACTAATGAAAAACTGTTTTTT. This gives the protein CASSLGLTNEKLFF.

The chain is built from TRBV20-1 and TRBJ1-2; D is ambiguous. Trimming cost V 3 bases and J 8 bases, with 10 bases left between them. CDR1 is DFQATT and CDR2 is SNEGSKA in the germline V gene (reference sequence). The CDR3 runs to 11 residues. The CDR3 DNA reads as TGCAGTGCTAGGAGCCCGAGGGGCTACACCTTC. Protein sequence: CSARSPRGYTF.

This chain links TRBV4-1 with TRBJ1-4; weak D call: TRBD1 (5 bases). The germline V and J ends were trimmed by 1 base and 12 bases, with 21 bases remaining between them. The CDR3 runs 16 residues. Germline CDR1 MGHRA, CDR2 YSYEKL. The DNA for the CDR3 is TGCGCCAGCAGCCAAGCGGGAAGGGGCCGGCGAGGAGAACTGTTTTTT. Its translation is CASSQAGRGRRGELFF.

The chain carries TRBV4-2 and TRBJ2-7, with 7 bases identical to TRBD2. The CDR3 totals 15 residues. Trimming took 4 bases from V and 3 from J; bases not matched to a gene: 9. Germline-derived CDR1 and CDR2 are LGHNA and YNFKEQ. Here the CDR3 reads CASSPGRWGGYEQYF. The CDR3 nucleotides read TGTGCCAGCAGCCCTGGACGTTGGGGGGGCTACGAGCAGTACTTC.

The chain employs TRBV24-1 and TRBJ1-3; D is perhaps TRBD1 (6 bases). V lost 2 bases to trimming and J lost 0 bases, with 10 bases between them. The CDR3 is 16 amino acids. The V gene's germline CDR1 is KGHDR and CDR2 SFDVKD. The CDR3 DNA sequence: TGTGCCACCAGTGATTCCCGACAGGTCTCTGGAAACACCATATATTTT. This gives the protein CATSDSRQVSGNTIYF.

The V gene is TRBV18, the J gene TRBJ1-5, with 7 bases that match TRBD1. Germline loops: CDR1 KGHSH, CDR2 LQKENI. This CDR3 contains 13 residues. J was trimmed by 5 bases and V by 6 bases; bases with no gene match: 4. CDR3 sequence: CASSHDRDQPQHF. In DNA, the CDR3 is TGTGCCAGCTCGCATGACAGGGATCAGCCCCAGCATTTT.

CDR3 DNA: TGTGCCAGCAGTTCATATGGGGCCTCCTACGAGCAGTACTTC. Its protein is CASSSYGASYEQYF. This sequence joins TRBV27 and TRBJ2-7; D perhaps matches TRBD1 (5 bases). The CDR3 consists of 14 residues. V was trimmed by 4 bases and J by 0 bases, leaving 10 bases between them. Germline V lookup: CDR1 MNHEY, CDR2 SMNVEV (reference sequence).

The V call is TRBV5-5, the J call TRBJ2-3; no reliable D call. The germline V and J ends were trimmed by 3 bases and 5 bases, with 7 bases remaining between them. There are 12 residues in the CDR3. Germline assignment: CDR1 SGHKS and CDR2 YYEKEE (reference sequence). CDR3 loop: CASSSLEDTQYF. CDR3 nucleotides: TGTGCCAGCAGCTCCCTCGAAGATACGCAGTATTTT.

This chain joins TRBV7-8 and TRBJ1-1; D is uncertain. In germline, CDR1 is SGHVS, CDR2 FQNEAQ. With 4 bases removed from V and 5 bases from J, the gap between germline ends came to 8 bases. There are 12 residues in the CDR3. Here the CDR3 DNA reads TGTGCCAGCAGCTCCGGAGGGACTGAAGCTTTCTTT. This gives the protein CASSSGGTEAFF.

The CDR3 DNA reads TGTGCCAGCAGTAACGCAGGGACAGATACGCAGTATTTT. It codes for CASSNAGTDTQYF. This chain joins TRBV6-5 and TRBJ2-3; tentatively, D is TRBD1 (5 bases). Looked up from germline, CDR1 is MNHEY and CDR2 is SVGAGI. V was pared by 5 bases and J by 3 bases, with 9 bases between. The CDR3 length is 13 residues.

The J gene is TRBJ2-3, the V gene TRBV9; 9 bases map to TRBD2. V trimming: 6 bases; J trimming: 6 bases; junction bases outside the gene matches: 14. The CDR3 contains 16 residues. Germline loops: CDR1 SGDLS, CDR2 YYNGEE. For the CDR3, the DNA is TGTGCCAGCAATATTGGGCCTAGCGGGGAGGATGATACGCAGTATTTT. It encodes CASNIGPSGEDDTQYF.

This sequence joins TRBV10-3 and TRBJ1-3; D is undetermined. Looked up from germline, CDR1 is ENHRY and CDR2 is SYGVKD. Trimming removed 10 bases from V and 0 bases from J, with 16 bases in between. CDR3 size: 15 residues. The CDR3, as DNA: TGTGCCACCATGTGGGTCGGGAGCTCTGGAAACACCATATATTTT. It specifies CATMWVGSSGNTIYF.

The chain carries TRBV2 and TRBJ1-2; a possible D gene is TRBD1 (5 bases). Germline V gene lookup returns CDR1 SNHLY and CDR2 FYNNEI. V lost 0 bases to trimming and J lost 8 bases, with 13 bases between them. The CDR3 consists of 14 residues. CDR3 coding DNA: TGTGCCAGCAGTGAAGCTATGGGGCACCGCGGCTACACCTTC. It is translated as CASSEAMGHRGYTF.

The V call is TRBV28, the J call TRBJ2-3; tentatively, D is TRBD1 or TRBD2 (8 bases each). This CDR3 spans 16 amino acids. CDR1 and CDR2 from the germline V gene are MDHEN and SYDVKM. V shed 4 bases and J shed 3 bases, with 17 bases lying between them. CDR3 region: CASSYQGAGGTDTQYF. CDR3 coding DNA: TGTGCCAGCAGTTACCAGGGGGCGGGAGGAACAGATACGCAGTATTTT. The whole variable domain, filled in from reference TRBV28 and TRBJ2-3, reads DVKVTQSSRYLVKRTGEKVFLECVQDMDHENMFWYRQDPGLGLRLIYFSYDVKMKEKGDIPEGYSVSREKKERFSLILESASTNQTSMYLCASSYQGAGGTDTQYFGPGTRLTVL.

This sequence joins TRBV27 and TRBJ1-5; a weak D match, TRBD1 (5 bases). Germline CDR1 MNHEY, CDR2 SMNVEV (reference sequence). The CDR3 is 13 amino acids. The V and J ends lost 3 bases and 4 bases respectively, with 7 bases between them. This CDR3 is CASSLGENQPQHF. CDR3 in DNA: TGTGCCAGCAGTTTGGGGGAGAATCAGCCCCAGCATTTT.

V and J are TRBV9 and TRBJ2-7; TRBD2 matches 8 bases. J gave up 4 bases and V 0 bases, and 9 bases lay outside the gene matches. This CDR3 is built from 16 residues. CDR1 SGDLS and CDR2 YYNGEE come from the germline V gene. CDR3: CASSVGATSEGYEQYF. In nucleotides, the CDR3 is TGTGCCAGCAGCGTAGGGGCGACTAGCGAAGGGTACGAGCAGTACTTC.